This TCR beta chain was sequenced in a study of T cells in localized non-small cell lung cancer. Worth noting for this clone: Its antigen is still unknown.

The CDR3 sequence is 14 residues long. Germline loops: CDR1 MNHNY, CDR2 SVGAGI (reference sequence). V shed 5 bases and J shed 1 base, with 11 bases lying between them. The method was immunoSEQ multiplex PCR; TCRdb's version includes in-frame clones alone and lacks a portion of them. The sample gives around 6,000 clones, roughly 90% of which show up once; roughly 16% is in the top ten. Findings of the study overall: The appearance of a median approximately 55 of the top 100 tumor clones was seen in adjacent lung. Density of T cells in blood, when higher, went with longer overall survival. Uninvolved adjacent lung showed the highest T cell clonality, exceeding tumor.

Sequencing used peripheral blood, obtained before any cancer treatment. The clonotype comes from a male donor aged 60 or older with stage I lung adenocarcinoma. The genes are TRBV6-6 and TRBJ1-1, with D possibly matching TRBD1 (5 bases). CDR3 sequence (DNA): TGTGCCAGCAGTCTACCGGGGGGGAACACTGAAGCTTTCTTT. Protein product: CASSLPGGNTEAFF.